In this sample, the clone carrying this T cell receptor beta chain turned up many times. The data were taken from a study of spatial heterogeneity in lung cancer. Looking at the study overall: Sequencing consistently turned up more beta-chain sequences than alpha-chain sequences.

V shed 5 bases, J shed 7 bases, and the junction held 8 bases outside the gene matches. In germline, CDR1 is LNHDA, CDR2 SQIVND (reference sequence). The CDR3 has 14 amino acids. The library protocol tagged each TCR cDNA with a unique molecular identifier. TCRdb redid the calling of the 5' RACE reads with MiXCR, one entry per CDR3 protein. The table lists tens of thousands of distinct CDR3 sequences, just over 4.5% of them singletons. Time point in this sample: sample taken at primary tumor resection. Frozen PBMC, nontumor lung or tumor provided whole RNA, which was sequenced unsorted. This chain uses TRBV19 with TRBJ2-5, with 9 bases aligning to TRBD2. The material sequenced was PBMCs, taken at surgery. This TCR was recovered from a male donor with early-stage non-small cell lung cancer. As DNA, the CDR3 is TGTGCCAGTAGTGGTAGCGGGAGTAGTAGGACCCAGTACTTC. It yields the protein CASSGSGSSRTQYF.